This entry lists 4 T cell receptor beta chains sequenced from one sample in a study of cytomegalovirus exposure and HLA in healthy donors. The study ran its PCR with 60 Vbeta and 13 Jbeta primers. Using immunoSEQ multiplex PCR, the repertoire was profiled, and TCRdb retains in-frame clones only, with some absent. Of about 160,000 clones listed, around three quarters are singletons. The sequenced material came from PBMCs. These receptors were obtained from a woman between 40 and 50 years old in good health and CMV-seronegative.

The rearrangement links TRBV11-3 to TRBJ1-1; D gene uncertain. This CDR3 contains 14 residues. Germline V gives CDR1 SGHNT, CDR2 YENEEA. V was trimmed by 1 base and J by 0 bases, leaving 6 bases between them. The CDR3 protein is CASSLAGMNTEAFF. The CDR3, as DNA: TGTGCCAGCAGCTTAGCGGGAATGAACACTGAAGCTTTCTTT.

This sequence joins TRBV5-4 and TRBJ2-7, with D tentatively TRBD1 (6 bases). V was trimmed by 5 bases and J by 5 bases, leaving 14 bases between them. CDR3 length: 13 residues. The germline gives CDR1 SGHNT, CDR2 YYREEE (reference sequence). The CDR3 sequence is CASRFDRRNEQYF. The CDR3 DNA is TGTGCCAGCAGATTCGACAGGCGCAACGAGCAGTACTTC.

The rearrangement joins TRBV5-1 to TRBJ2-1, with TRBD2 matching over 9 bases. V gave up 0 bases and J gave up 7 bases; unmatched junction bases: 5. Germline CDR1 SGHRS, CDR2 YFSETQ. There are 15 residues in the CDR3. Written as DNA, the CDR3 is TGCGCCAGCAGCTTGGAGCCTAGCGGGGTAAATGAGCAGTTCTTC. It codes for CASSLEPSGVNEQFF.

This clone has a single count. The chain combines TRBV5-5 with TRBJ1-1; possibly TRBD1 for D (5 bases). The V and J ends lost 0 bases and 3 bases respectively, with 12 bases between them. The CDR3 spans 15 residues. The germline V gene has CDR1 SGHKS and CDR2 YYEKEE (reference sequence). The CDR3 protein is CASSLGGTGDTEAFF. The CDR3 DNA reads as TGTGCCAGCAGCTTGGGCGGGACGGGGGACACTGAAGCTTTCTTT.